This T cell receptor (beta chain) was observed in a study of shared clonotypes between healthy human individuals. CDR1 is KGHSH, CDR2 LQKENI, per germline. The V gene lost 3 bases and the J gene lost 3 bases, with 14 bases spanning the gap. The CDR3 runs to 15 residues. This clone came up once. Antigen: not known. Study-wide results and caveats: Represented genetic and exposure-history diversity was restricted by having few donors.

CD4+ cell separation produced CD45RA+ naive and CD45RA-negative memory subsets. Assay: immunoSEQ multiplex PCR; the TCRdb copy retains only in-frame clones and omits some. Counted here are roughly 2.5 million clones, approximately 94% occurring once; the ten biggest clones make up 0.13% to 0.15%. This sequence originates from a man between 18 and 35 years old in good health. Source material: naive CD4+ T cells sorted from blood. Noted subset: CD45RA+ positively selected. This sequence joins TRBV18 and TRBJ1-2; a weak D match, TRBD1 (6 bases). The CDR3 nucleotides read TGTGCCAGCTCACCCCCAGGGGTGGGGGACTATGGCTACACCTTC. This gives the protein CASSPPGVGDYGYTF.